A single T cell receptor beta chain is shown here with its context. The target antigen is unknown. This sample is part of a study of graft-versus-host responses after intestinal transplantation. Produced via immunoSEQ multiplex PCR; TCRdb's table is partial and in-frame only. The repertoire includes tens of thousands of clones, under 95% of them detected once, and 1.5% to 2% sits in the top ten. Study conclusions and caveats: GvH clones occurred in recipient marrow; some first appeared in ileum or blood.

The CDR3 covers 15 residues. J gave up 4 bases and V 0 bases, and 5 bases lay outside the gene matches. Germline values: CDR1 SGHDT, CDR2 YYEEEE. The TCR sequence derives from a human donor who received an intestinal transplant. The genes are TRBV5-6 and TRBJ1-1, with 8 bases identical to TRBD1. Sequences were derived from unstimulated CD8+ T cells sorted from spleen or lymph node cells, sampled before intestinal transplant. The CDR3 reads CASSLADREVTEAFF. CDR3 coding DNA: TGTGCCAGCAGCTTGGCGGACAGGGAGGTCACTGAAGCTTTCTTT.